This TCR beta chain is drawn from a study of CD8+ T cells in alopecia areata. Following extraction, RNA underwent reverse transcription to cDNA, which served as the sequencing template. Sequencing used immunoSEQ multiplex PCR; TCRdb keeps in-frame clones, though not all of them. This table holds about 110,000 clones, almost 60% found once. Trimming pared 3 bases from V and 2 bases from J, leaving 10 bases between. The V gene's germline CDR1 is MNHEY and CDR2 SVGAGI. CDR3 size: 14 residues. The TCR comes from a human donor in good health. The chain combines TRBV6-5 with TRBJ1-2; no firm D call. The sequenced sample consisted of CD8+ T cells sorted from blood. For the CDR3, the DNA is TGTGCCAGCAGTTATCAGCGACCCAACTATGGCTACACCTTC. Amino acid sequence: CASSYQRPNYGYTF.